Presented here are 22 T cell receptor beta chains from one specimen sequenced in a study of CD8+ T cells in alopecia areata. TCR sequencing used cDNA made by reverse transcription of extracted RNA. Some clones are missing from TCRdb's copy, which holds only in-frame ones; the method was immunoSEQ multiplex PCR. The sample yields about 190,000 clones, about 60% seen once. Noted treatment: oral pan-JAK inhibitor, 5-10 mg twice daily. The sequencing here drew on CD8+ T cells sorted from blood, taken at week 24, from a patient treated with tofacitinib. The receptors stem from a human donor with alopecia areata.

This clone was recorded only once. This sequence joins TRBV6-5 and TRBJ2-3; 12 bases are a match to TRBD2. The CDR3 length is 15 residues. V shed 5 bases, J shed 2 bases, and the junction held 2 bases outside the gene matches. Germline CDR1 and CDR2: MNHEY and SVGAGI. CDR3 region: CASSLAGGDTDTQYF. Here the CDR3 DNA reads TGTGCCAGCAGTCTAGCGGGGGGGGACACAGATACGCAGTATTTT.

For this clone: Within the sample, other DNA sequences also encode this same CDR3. V gene TRBV29-1 combines with J gene TRBJ1-1, with TRBD1 matching over 7 bases. The CDR3 runs to 11 residues. The junction had 2 bases not matched to a gene; V was cut back by 5 bases and J by 5 bases. CDR1 and CDR2 from the germline V gene are SQVTM and ANQGSEA. The DNA of the CDR3 is TGCAGCGTTCCACAGGGGACTGAAGCTTTCTTT. It translates to CSVPQGTEAFF. Complete variable domain (other parts from reference TRBV29-1 and TRBJ1-1): SAVISQKPSRDICQRGTSLTIQCQVDSQVTMMFWYRQQPGQSLTLIATANQGSEATYESGFVIDKFPISRPNLTFSTLTVSNMSPEDSSIYLCSVPQGTEAFFGQGTRLTVV.

This sequence joins TRBV11-2 and TRBJ1-2; no definite D call. The V gene's germline CDR1 is SGHAT and CDR2 FQNNGV. The CDR3 covers 12 residues. V lost 4 bases and J 8 bases, leaving 11 bases between the germline ends. The CDR3 here is CASSSWTDGYTF. DNA for the CDR3: TGTGCCAGCAGCTCCTGGACGGACGGCTACACCTTC.

This chain connects TRBV27 to TRBJ1-5; D unresolved. V shed 7 bases and J shed 3 bases, with 4 bases lying between them. CDR3 length: 11 residues. Germline CDR1 MNHEY, CDR2 SMNVEV (reference sequence). CDR3 DNA sequence: TGTGCCAGCACCCACAATCAGCCCCAGCATTTT. Translation: CASTHNQPQHF.

The J gene is TRBJ1-1, the V gene TRBV5-1; 11 bases agree with TRBD1. Germline CDR1 is SGHRS and CDR2 is YFSETQ. The V gene end was trimmed by 4 bases and the J gene end by 6 bases; junction bases not matched to a gene: 11. This CDR3 is 16 amino acids long. The CDR3 nucleotides are TGCGCCAGCAGCAAAGGACAGGGGGCTAGGCTCGCTGAAGCTTTCTTT. Translated: CASSKGQGARLAEAFF.

This rearrangement joins TRBV14 to TRBJ2-5; D gene unclear. The CDR3 sequence is 14 residues long. Germline lookup yields CDR1 SGHDN and CDR2 FVKESK. V shed 1 base and J shed 2 bases, with 8 bases lying between them. CDR3 DNA: TGTGCCAGCAGCCAAGTGACTCTACAAGAGACCCAGTACTTC. Amino acids: CASSQVTLQETQYF.

V is TRBV29-1 and J is TRBJ1-2; D ambiguous. This CDR3 region has 12 residues. Germline V gene lookup returns CDR1 SQVTM and CDR2 ANQGSEA. V was clipped by 5 bases and J by 5 bases, with 12 bases between them. The DNA for the CDR3 is TGCAGCGTTCCAGGAGTGCAGTATGGCTACACCTTC. Encoded protein: CSVPGVQYGYTF.

The chain employs TRBV20-1 and TRBJ2-1; D unclear. The germline gives CDR1 DFQATT, CDR2 SNEGSKA (reference sequence). The V gene lost 6 bases and the J gene lost 8 bases, with 11 bases spanning the gap. The CDR3 is 11 residues long. The CDR3 sequence: CSATLDYEQFF. The CDR3 DNA reads TGCAGTGCCACTTTAGACTATGAGCAGTTCTTC.

V gene TRBV7-2 combines with J gene TRBJ2-3; 7 positions agree with TRBD2. The V gene's germline CDR1 is SGHTA and CDR2 FQGNSA. Losses at the gene ends were 0 bases for V and 3 bases for J; bases not matched to a gene: 6. The CDR3 loop spans 16 amino acids. The CDR3 here is CASSLAAGVVTDTQYF. DNA for the CDR3: TGTGCCAGCAGCTTAGCCGCGGGGGTGGTGACAGATACGCAGTATTTT.

The J gene is TRBJ2-7, the V gene TRBV30, with 11 nucleotides matching TRBD1. The germline V gene encodes CDR1 GTSNPN and CDR2 SVGIG (reference sequence). This CDR3 spans 14 amino acids. Trimming removed 3 bases from V and 6 bases from J; junction bases left unmatched: 7. The CDR3 sequence: CAWSPGTGGREQYF. The CDR3 bases are TGTGCCTGGAGCCCAGGGACAGGGGGACGCGAGCAGTACTTC.

A single count supports this clone. The chain combines TRBV15 with TRBJ2-5; TRBD2 might be the D (6 bases). The CDR3 contains 15 residues. Germline-derived CDR1 and CDR2 are LNHNV and YYDKDF (reference sequence). Trimming took 0 bases from V and 1 from J, leaving 9 bases between them. CDR3 bases: TGTGCCACCAGCAGAGACGGACTAACCCAAGAGACCCAGTACTTC. This sequence encodes CATSRDGLTQETQYF. Filled out from reference TRBV15 and TRBJ2-5, the complete variable domain reads DAMVIQNPRYQVTQFGKPVTLSCSQTLNHNVMYWYQQKSSQAPKLLFHYYDKDFNNEADTPDNFQSRRPNTSFCFLDIRSPGLGDTAMYLCATSRDGLTQETQYFGPGTRLLVL.

This clone was seen a few times. The rearrangement links TRBV7-9 to TRBJ2-5, with TRBD1 identical over 9 bases. There are 17 residues in the CDR3. Losses at the gene ends were 5 bases for V and 3 bases for J; bases not matched to a gene: 13. Germline-derived CDR1 and CDR2 are SEHNR and FQNEAQ (reference sequence). For the CDR3, the DNA is TGTGCCAGCAGCCTAACCGGGACAGGGATTTTAGAAGAGACCCAGTACTTC. This sequence encodes CASSLTGTGILEETQYF.

This clone turned up a few times. The chain joins TRBV29-1 to TRBJ2-7; D is perhaps TRBD2 (5 bases). Germline lookup yields CDR1 SQVTM and CDR2 ANQGSEA. This CDR3 spans 16 amino acids. Between the trimmed V and J ends, which lost 2 bases and 0 bases, there was a span of 17 bases. CDR3 sequence reads: CSVERGLGSSSYEQYF. The DNA of the CDR3 is TGCAGCGTTGAACGGGGATTGGGCTCGAGCTCCTACGAGCAGTACTTC.

V and J are TRBV7-9 and TRBJ2-7; 7 nucleotides line up with TRBD2. This CDR3 is 14 amino acids long. Germline trimming cut 7 bases from V and 2 bases from J; bases unmatched to any gene: 8. The germline V gene has CDR1 SEHNR and CDR2 FQNEAQ (reference sequence). CDR3 in DNA: TGTGCCAGCACCCACCGGGACTATCCCTACGAGCAGTACTTC. This sequence encodes CASTHRDYPYEQYF. Full variable domain (missing parts from reference TRBV7-9 and TRBJ2-7): DTGVSQNPRHKITKRGQNVTFRCDPISEHNRLYWYRQTLGQGPEFLTYFQNEAQLEKSRLLSDRFSAERPKGSFSTLEIQRTEQGDSAMYLCASTHRDYPYEQYFGPGTRLTVT.

V usage is TRBV2 and J usage is TRBJ2-3; D gene unclear. V shed 6 bases and J shed 4 bases, with 11 bases lying between them. The CDR3 extends over 13 amino acids. The germline V gene has CDR1 SNHLY and CDR2 FYNNEI. CDR3 nucleotides: TGTGCCAGCAGACTCGACACTTCAGATACGCAGTATTTT. Amino acid sequence: CASRLDTSDTQYF.

The chain combines TRBV13 with TRBJ1-1, with D possibly matching TRBD1 (6 bases). In germline, CDR1 is PRHDT, CDR2 FYEKMQ (reference sequence). Trimming removed 1 base at V and 7 bases at J, with 13 bases between. This CDR3 is 14 amino acids long. Written as DNA, the CDR3 is TGTGCCAGCAGCTTAGCAGGGGAGAGAGGTGAAGCTTTCTTT. Translation gives CASSLAGERGEAFF.

This clone was observed a handful of times. V gene TRBV7-8 combines with J gene TRBJ2-1; 12 bases match TRBD2. Unmatched junction bases numbered 7, after V lost 4 bases and J lost 0 bases. The CDR3 has 18 residues. Germline V gene sequence: CDR1 SGHVS, CDR2 FQNEAQ. DNA of the CDR3: TGTGCCAGCAGCTGGCCCACTAGCGGGGGGACCTCCTACAATGAGCAGTTCTTC. Its translation: CASSWPTSGGTSYNEQFF.

The rearrangement joins TRBV13 to TRBJ1-1; D ambiguous. The ends were cut back, 2 bases at V and 5 bases at J, with 6 bases in the middle. CDR1 and CDR2 (germline): PRHDT, FYEKMQ (reference sequence). This CDR3 is 12 amino acids long. The CDR3 is CASSLRGTEAFF. Here the CDR3 DNA reads TGTGCCAGCAGCTTACGGGGAACTGAAGCTTTCTTT.

The rearrangement joins TRBV7-9 to TRBJ1-1; a weak D match, TRBD1 (5 bases). The CDR3 spans 15 residues. Germline V lookup: CDR1 SEHNR, CDR2 FQNEAQ (reference sequence). The V gene lost 5 bases and the J gene lost 2 bases, with 15 bases spanning the gap. The CDR3 sequence is CASSLTDRPNTEAFF. DNA for the CDR3: TGTGCCAGCAGCCTGACAGACAGACCTAACACTGAAGCTTTCTTT.

The V gene is TRBV7-9, the J gene TRBJ2-4; 8 nucleotides match TRBD1. The CDR3 is 19 residues long. The J segment lost 2 bases and the V segment lost 6 bases, leaving 18 bases of the junction unmatched. Germline CDR1 SEHNR, CDR2 FQNEAQ (reference sequence). CDR3 loop: CASRGQEDSHLGPKNIQYF. The CDR3 DNA reads as TGTGCCAGCAGGGGACAGGAAGATAGTCACTTAGGGCCCAAAAACATTCAGTACTTC.

V and J are TRBV4-1 and TRBJ2-7; D might be TRBD2 (6 bases). Germline values: CDR1 MGHRA, CDR2 YSYEKL. V lost 0 bases and J lost 5, with 8 bases in between. The CDR3 has 13 amino acids. The CDR3 DNA follows: TGCGCCAGCAGCCAAGATCCGGGGGACGAGCAGTACTTC. It translates to CASSQDPGDEQYF.

This clone has more than one count but fewer than ten. This chain joins TRBV7-9 and TRBJ2-1, with 10 bases matching TRBD2. The CDR3 totals 15 residues. The V gene's germline CDR1 is SEHNR and CDR2 FQNEAQ (reference sequence). V dropped 1 base and J dropped 7; count of bases not matched to a gene: 4. DNA of the CDR3: TGTGCCAGCAGCTTAGAACTAGCGGGGAAGAATGAGCAGTTCTTC. Translation gives CASSLELAGKNEQFF.